This T cell receptor (beta chain) was obtained from a study of vaccination and CD4 T cells after COVID-19 (dated by TCRdb to between 2022 and 2023). A note on the overall study: The convalescent cohort included six males and four females, with two Hispanic individuals, seven Caucasians, two Asians and one multiracial person. Overlapping spike peptide pools from SARS-CoV-2 and from the common cold coronaviruses HCoV-NL63, HCoV-OC43 and HCoV-229E were used as culture stimuli. In control cultures, a CEFX viral epitope pool was used as positive control, an HIV-1 Nef peptide pool was used as negative control, or no peptide was added. Post-COVID blood samples were collected from convalescent patients a median of roughly 100 days after diagnosis, with a range of about 30 to 180 days. In approximately ten COVID-19 convalescent patients and a handful of infection-naive healthy vaccine recipients, the spike-specific CD4+ TCR repertoire before mRNA vaccination was compared with the repertoire after mRNA vaccination. Post-vaccine blood samples were obtained a median of around 67 days after the second vaccine dose, with a range of roughly 13 to 250 days. Participants received two doses of either the Pfizer-BioNTech BNT162b2 vaccine (n=8) or the Moderna mRNA-1273 vaccine (n=2).

The investigation overall reported the following: The median count of SARS-CoV-2-reactive clonotypes went up from approximately 20 after infection to a few dozen after vaccination, although the change was not significant. Among the post-vaccine SARS-CoV-2-reactive clones in convalescent patients, a median around 85% showed up only after vaccination, which suggests vaccine-specific priming. In convalescent patients, nearly all vaccine-specific clones (304 of 307) were found to be mono-reactive for SARS-CoV-2 spike rather than cross-reactive with common cold coronaviruses. Relatively few convalescent patients were included in the study, and early timepoints after natural infection were not analyzed.

The germline V gene (reference sequence) gives CDR1 as DFQATT and CDR2 as SNEGSKA. The V end gives up 5 bases and the J end 2 bases, leaving 5 bases in the junction not matched to a gene. Including the terminal cysteine and phenylalanine, the CDR3 comprises 14 residues. Just the 42-base CDR3 DNA is kept, in frame starting at base 1. Preparation of the library involved PCR. DNA from cultured CD4+ T cells was subjected to TCR sequencing with the Oncomine TCR Beta short-read assay at the Johns Hopkins FTIC core. The QIAamp micro DNA kit was used to extract genomic DNA from the cultured CD4+ T cells. Oncomine TCR Beta libraries made from cultured CD4+ T cells were pooled using unique dual indexes and sequenced on an Illumina iSeq 100. Per the original workflow: Non-productive sequences were removed, and CDR3s that did not start with C, did not end with F or W, or were shorter than 7 amino acids were discarded. The MANAFEST web application was used to identify antigen-specific clonotypes by comparing peptide-stimulated wells against reference wells and other culture wells. To be called positive, a clone needed an FDR below 0.05, an odds ratio above 5, and a productive frequency above 0.1% in at least two of three replicate wells. Cross-reactive clonotypes were defined as significantly expanded in both SARS-CoV-2 spike wells and at least one common cold coronavirus spike condition. Similarity between CDR3 sequences was evaluated in R version 3.6.1 using Levenshtein distances (stringdist) and unrooted phylogenetic trees (ape). Starting from the raw public reads, TCRdb applied fastp trimming at Q25, assembled clones with MiXCR and retained in-frame beta chains. Each CDR3 protein appears once, grouped with its most common genes and DNA. The authors' filters were not applied to this entry. The sample table lists tens of thousands of distinct CDR3 sequences, roughly three fifths of them with a count of one. The top ten clonotypes cover roughly 15% of the sample.

The treatment or condition tag for this specimen amounts to: approximately 11-day PBMC culture with coronavirus spike peptide pools or control peptides (ViraFEST assay). To expand antigen-specific T cells with peptide pools and then pick out the expanded clonotypes through TCR sequencing, the study relied on the ViraFEST assay. Negative nucleocapsid antibody tests taken both before and after vaccination confirmed that the healthy vaccine recipients had no prior SARS-CoV-2 infection. PBMCs were cultured at a few million per well in IMDM supplemented with 5% human AB serum and 8.5 to 10 IU/ml IL-2, with around 10 ug/ml peptide pools added. On days 3 and 7, half of the culture medium was replaced with fresh IL-2-containing medium. After about 10 days of culture, CD4+ T cells were isolated by negative selection using the EasySep CD4+ T cell isolation kit. Ficoll-Paque Plus gradient centrifugation was used to isolate PBMCs from whole blood, and the isolated PBMCs were then either used fresh or cryopreserved at -140C. Each culture condition was generally run in triplicate wells.

This clonotype turned up a few times. The clone's antigen remains unknown. Per-nucleotide qualities are absent, and no much larger clonotype sits a single base away. The origin of this receptor is a human donor who received a COVID-19 vaccine. The sequence links TRBV20-1 to TRBJ2-3; 9 of the junction bases match TRBD1. Sequenced material: CD4+ T cells from blood, cultured in vitro, taken after SARS-CoV-2 vaccination. The CDR3 corresponds to CSAQGQGVTDTQYF. The DNA reads as follows: TGCAGTGCTCAGGGACAGGGCGTCACAGATACGCAGTATTTT.